Detailed here is one TCR beta chain. Its antigen is as yet unknown. A much larger clone lies a single base off, so this may be a read error. A sample-barcoded 5' primer and a J-beta primer mix were used in a second PCR of roughly 7 to 11 cycles. From the 5' RACE reads, TCRdb called clonotypes with MiXCR, one entry per CDR3 protein. The repertoire holds 800,000 to 950,000 distinct CDR3 sequences, with 25% to 30% as singletons. The entry originates in a study of blood T cells in healthy people across ages. Broader study findings: In older individuals, TCR beta diversity per million T cells was lower, falling roughly linearly with age.

This CDR3 is built from 12 residues. Another study also made use of these data, one on T cells of mothers and their children. That investigation notes: All extracted RNA went into cDNA synthesis, around 1.6 ug per 15 ul.

The TCR sequence derives from a woman aged 40 to 50 in good health. The material sequenced was blood. This rearrangement joins TRBV12-3 or TRBV12-4 to TRBJ2-3; no definite D call. The DNA of the CDR3 is TGTGCCAGCAGTCACACGTCAGATGCGCAGTATTTT. Its translation is CASSHTSDAQYF.